This T cell receptor beta chain is drawn from a study of CD8 T cells in ankylosing spondylitis. Findings of the study overall: A TCR beta motif of 7 to 9 highly homologous variants seemed to mark ankylosing spondylitis blood. Some motif variants had been reported before (in reactive arthritis synovial fluid and blood). Disease-linked clones bore a CD8+ phenotype, appearing relatively rarely in peripheral blood.

The germline V gene encodes CDR1 SEHNR and CDR2 FQNEAQ (reference sequence). This CDR3 region has 16 residues. Trimming removed 7 bases from V and 4 bases from J, with 20 bases in between. The authors made TCR beta libraries by quantitative 5'-RACE with molecular barcodes. TCRdb ran MiXCR on the 5' RACE reads and lists one entry per CDR3 protein. The sample records roughly 700,000 distinct CDR3 sequences, under 20% being singletons. This clonotype occurred a few times. Its antigen is not identified. The chain links TRBV7-9 to TRBJ1-3, with a possible D match to TRBD1 (5 bases). This sequence originates from a male donor with ankylosing spondylitis. Sequencing was carried out using blood, either unsorted or a sorted T cell fraction (not recorded which). CDR3 nucleotides: TGTGCCAGCACCTCGGGGGACCTCTTCCCCGGAAACACCATATATTTT. It is translated as CASTSGDLFPGNTIYF.